The entry that follows covers one TCR beta chain sequence. Its antigen is as yet unknown. Germline-derived CDR1 and CDR2 are SGDLS and YYNGEE. CDR3 length: 14 amino acids. The J segment lost 6 bases and the V segment lost 2 bases, leaving 6 bases of the junction unmatched. This sample is drawn from a study of identifying expanded T cells in peripheral blood. The study's findings and limits: Variance in clone template counts between approximately 2-week samples significantly increased with total template count across all healthy donors. Differentially abundant clones: around 1.2 between replicates, roughly 16 at two to three weeks, around 19 at four.

No infections or other immune events were documented during collection. This table comes from immunoSEQ multiplex PCR, and its TCRdb copy is limited to in-frame clones, with some not included. The table includes 84,000 or so clones, about 89% detected once. Specimen: blood. This chain connects TRBV9 to TRBJ1-2; 8 bases agree with TRBD1. The source of this sequence is a person aged 18 to 69 in good health. CDR3: CASSVGGQVDGYTF. The CDR3 nucleotides are TGTGCCAGCAGCGTGGGGGGACAGGTCGATGGCTACACCTTC. The full variable domain, its missing parts supplied by reference TRBV9 and TRBJ1-2, is DSGVTQTPKHLITATGQRVTLRCSPRSGDLSVYWYQQSLDQGLQFLIQYYNGEERAKGNILERFSAQQFPDLHSELNLSSLELGDSALYFCASSVGGQVDGYTFGSGTRLTVV.